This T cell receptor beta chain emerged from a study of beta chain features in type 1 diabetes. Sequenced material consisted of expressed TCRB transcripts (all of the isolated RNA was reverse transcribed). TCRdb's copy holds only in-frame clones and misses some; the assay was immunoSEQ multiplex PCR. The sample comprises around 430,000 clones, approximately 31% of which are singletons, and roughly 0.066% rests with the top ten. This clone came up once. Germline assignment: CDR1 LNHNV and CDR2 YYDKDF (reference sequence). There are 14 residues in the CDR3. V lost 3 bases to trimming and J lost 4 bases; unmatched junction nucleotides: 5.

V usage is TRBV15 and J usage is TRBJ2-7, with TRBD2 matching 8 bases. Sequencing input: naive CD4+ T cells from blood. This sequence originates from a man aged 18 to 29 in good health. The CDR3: CATSRSGSSYEQYF. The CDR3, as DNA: TGTGCCACCAGCAGGAGCGGGAGCTCTTACGAGCAGTACTTC.